Shown below are 10 T cell receptor beta chains from a single sample sequenced in a study of T cells after yellow fever vaccination. TCRdb reprocessed the 5' RACE reads with MiXCR, giving one entry per CDR3 protein. This sample has 500,000 to 650,000 distinct CDR3 sequences, with roughly 12% found just once. Sequencing was performed on PBMCs, taken on the day of the yellow fever booster vaccination. The source of these receptors is a man younger than 45 who received the YFV17D yellow fever vaccine.

The V gene is TRBV6-1, the J gene TRBJ2-7; 13 nucleotides line up with TRBD2. The germline gives CDR1 MNHNS, CDR2 SASEGT. With V trimmed by 9 bases and J by 2 bases, 7 bases remained unmatched. The CDR3 sequence is 15 residues long. The CDR3 spells CARTGTSGETYEQYF. The CDR3, as DNA: TGTGCCAGGACCGGGACTAGCGGGGAGACCTACGAGCAGTACTTC.

This clonotype appeared a few times. This rearrangement joins TRBV6-1 to TRBJ2-4; D may be TRBD1 (6 bases). V was cut by 6 bases and J by 8 bases, with 14 bases left in between. Germline V lookup: CDR1 MNHNS, CDR2 SASEGT. The CDR3 length is 13 residues. The CDR3 coding sequence is TGTGCCAGCAGGCAAACAGGGTTAGACATTCAGTACTTC. This sequence encodes CASRQTGLDIQYF.

This clonotype occurred a few times. This rearrangement joins TRBV7-9 to TRBJ2-1; TRBD2 is a possible D gene (5 bases). The CDR3 contains 15 residues. V lost 2 bases and J lost 4, with 12 bases in between. Germline V gives CDR1 SEHNR, CDR2 FQNEAQ (reference sequence). The CDR3 coding sequence is TGTGCCAGCAGCTTATTGGCTAGCAGGTACAATGAGCAGTTCTTC. Protein sequence: CASSLLASRYNEQFF.

This clonotype was picked up a small number of times. The rearrangement joins TRBV29-1 to TRBJ2-5, with D uncertain. Trimming removed 6 bases at V and 5 bases at J, with 13 bases between. The CDR3 spans 12 residues. CDR1 and CDR2 (germline): SQVTM, ANQGSEA. CDR3 protein: CSVGRRRETQYF. Here the CDR3 DNA reads TGCAGCGTCGGCCGGCGGCGGGAGACCCAGTACTTC.

At least ten counts were recorded for this clonotype. The rearrangement joins TRBV19 to TRBJ2-1, with D unresolved. The CDR3 length is 13 residues. The V gene lost 4 bases and the J gene lost 4 bases, with 8 bases spanning the gap. The germline V gene encodes CDR1 LNHDA and CDR2 SQIVND (reference sequence). The CDR3 region has the DNA TGTGCCAGTAGTACATCCCGATACAATGAGCAGTTCTTC. It yields the protein CASSTSRYNEQFF. Full variable domain (remainder filled in from reference TRBV19 and TRBJ2-1): DGGITQSPKYLFRKEGQNVTLSCEQNLNHDAMYWYRQDPGQGLRLIYYSQIVNDFQKGDIAEGYSVSREKKESFPLTVTSAQKNPTAFYLCASSTSRYNEQFFGPGTRLTVL.

The genes are TRBV7-8 and TRBJ2-5; D perhaps matches TRBD1 (7 bases). Germline lookup yields CDR1 SGHVS and CDR2 FQNEAQ. The length of the CDR3 is 15 residues. Trimming removed 5 bases from V and 3 bases from J, with 16 bases in between. This chain's CDR3 is CASSLGGTVKETQYF. DNA for the CDR3: TGTGCCAGCAGCCTAGGGGGGACAGTAAAAGAGACCCAGTACTTC. Combining the CDR3 with reference TRBV7-8 and TRBJ2-5 gives the whole variable domain GAGVSQSPRYKVAKRGQDVALRCDPISGHVSLFWYQQALGQGPEFLTYFQNEAQLDKSGLPSDRFFAERPEGSVSTLKIQRTQQEDSAVYLCASSLGGTVKETQYFGPGTRLLVL.

This clonotype was recorded at least ten times. This sequence joins TRBV28 and TRBJ1-5, with unresolved D. Germline lookup yields CDR1 MDHEN and CDR2 SYDVKM. Between the trimmed V and J ends, which lost 6 bases and 0 bases, there was a span of 6 bases. The CDR3 covers 13 residues. CDR3 DNA: TGTGCCAGCAGCCGCCATAGCAATCAGCCCCAGCATTTT. Protein: CASSRHSNQPQHF.

This clonotype was counted between two and nine times. The chain employs TRBV27 and TRBJ2-7; D is undetermined. V lost 3 bases and J 2 bases, leaving 8 bases between the germline ends. Germline V gives CDR1 MNHEY, CDR2 SMNVEV (reference sequence). The CDR3 length is 13 residues. Here the CDR3 DNA reads TGTGCCAGCAGTTTCGCCAGGACCTACGAGCAGTACTTC. Amino acid sequence: CASSFARTYEQYF.

In this sample, this clonotype turned up once. The chain has TRBV19 and TRBJ2-1, with 9 bases that match TRBD2. V shed 3 bases and J 7 bases; nucleotides not matched to a gene: 7. The CDR3 covers 15 residues. Per the germline V gene, CDR1 is LNHDA and CDR2 is SQIVND (reference sequence). CDR3 protein: CASSMVAGVYNEQFF. As DNA, the CDR3 is TGTGCCAGTAGTATGGTAGCGGGAGTTTATAATGAGCAGTTCTTC.

In this sample, this clonotype turned up a few times. The junction does not match germline at one end; this may be a read error. The chain has TRBV10-3 and TRBJ2-7, with 9 nucleotides matching TRBD1. Germline V gene data show CDR1 as ENHRY and CDR2 as SYGVKD. This CDR3 is built from 15 residues. The CDR3 is CAISVKGQGSSEQYF. In DNA form, the CDR3 reads TGTGCCATCAGTGTAAAGGGACAGGGATCCTCCGAGCAGTACTTC.